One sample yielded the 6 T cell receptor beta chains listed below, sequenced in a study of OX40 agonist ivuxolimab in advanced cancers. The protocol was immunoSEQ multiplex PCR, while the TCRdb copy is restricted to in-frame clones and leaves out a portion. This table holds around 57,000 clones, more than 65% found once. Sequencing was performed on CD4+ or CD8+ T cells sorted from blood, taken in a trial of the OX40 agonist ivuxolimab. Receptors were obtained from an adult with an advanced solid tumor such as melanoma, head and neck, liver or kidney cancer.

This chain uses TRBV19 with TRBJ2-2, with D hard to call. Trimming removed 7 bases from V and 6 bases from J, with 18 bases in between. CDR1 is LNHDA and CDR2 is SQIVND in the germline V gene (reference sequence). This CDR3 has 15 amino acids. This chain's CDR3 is CASNHGKGWPGELFF. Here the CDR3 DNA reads TGTGCCAGTAATCATGGAAAAGGCTGGCCCGGGGAGCTGTTTTTT.

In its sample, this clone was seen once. The CDR3 region has the DNA TGTGCCAGCAGTAGGGGGGGGGTCGGCTACACCTTC. Translation: CASSRGGVGYTF. This sequence joins TRBV6-1 and TRBJ1-2; a possible D gene is TRBD1 (6 bases). This CDR3 contains 12 residues. CDR1 and CDR2 (germline): MNHNS, SASEGT. V lost 5 bases, J lost 8 bases, and 12 bases lay in between.

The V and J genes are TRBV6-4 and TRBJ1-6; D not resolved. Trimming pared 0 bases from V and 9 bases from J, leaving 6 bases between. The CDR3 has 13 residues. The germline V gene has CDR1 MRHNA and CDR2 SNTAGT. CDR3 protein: CASSDSAVSPLHF. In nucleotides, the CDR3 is TGTGCCAGCAGTGACTCGGCTGTTTCACCCCTCCACTTT.

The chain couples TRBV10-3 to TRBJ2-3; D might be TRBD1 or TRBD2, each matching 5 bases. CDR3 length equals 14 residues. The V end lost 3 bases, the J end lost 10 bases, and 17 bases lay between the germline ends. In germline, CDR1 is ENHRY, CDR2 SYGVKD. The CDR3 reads CAISDGPGTWAQYF. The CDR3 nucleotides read TGTGCCATCAGTGATGGACCAGGGACCTGGGCGCAGTATTTT.

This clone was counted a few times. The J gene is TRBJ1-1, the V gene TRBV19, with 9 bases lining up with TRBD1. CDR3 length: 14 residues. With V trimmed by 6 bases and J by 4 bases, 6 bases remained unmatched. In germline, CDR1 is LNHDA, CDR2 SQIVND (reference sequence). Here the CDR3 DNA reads TGTGCCAGTAGAACGACAGGGGGACTCACTGAAGCTTTCTTT. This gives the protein CASRTTGGLTEAFF.

CDR3 in amino acids: CASSEDRWQPQHF. In DNA, the CDR3 is TGTGCCAGCAGTGAAGATAGGTGGCAGCCCCAGCATTTT. This chain joins TRBV6-1 and TRBJ1-5; D not resolved. The germline gives CDR1 MNHNS, CDR2 SASEGT. V gave up 1 base and J gave up 7 bases, with 8 bases separating them. The CDR3 consists of 13 residues.